This T cell receptor (beta chain) was captured by sequencing in a study of cytomegalovirus exposure and HLA in healthy donors. Amplification used 60 Vbeta primers and 13 Jbeta primers. Clones were read by immunoSEQ multiplex PCR, and TCRdb kept only the in-frame ones, dropping some. The data include about 88,000 clones; the top ten clones carry around 5%. The CDR3 is 15 residues long. CDR1 MNHNS and CDR2 SASEGT come from the germline V gene. V shed 5 bases and J shed 4 bases, with 18 bases lying between them. The sequence came from a girl under 18 in good health and CMV-seropositive. Material for sequencing was PBMCs. This chain uses TRBV6-1 with TRBJ2-7; D is possibly TRBD1 (5 bases). CDR3 region: CASSPRDYLVYEQYV. The CDR3 nucleotides read TGTGCCAGCAGTCCCAGGGATTATTTGGTATACGAGCAGTACGTC.